The 8 T cell receptor beta chains given below trace back to one sample, sequenced in a study of control samples from healthy donors and cancer patients. The assay was immunoSEQ multiplex PCR, and TCRdb's table has in-frame clones only and misses some. The sample contains around 250,000 clones, almost 85% of which appear only once. Sequences were obtained from PBMCs. All receptors derive from a woman in her fifties or sixties with lung cancer.

The chain combines TRBV7-9 with TRBJ2-7; unclear D gene. Germline CDR1 SEHNR, CDR2 FQNEAQ (reference sequence). V was shortened by 2 bases and J by 2 bases, with 16 bases between the two germline ends. The CDR3 is made up of 16 amino acids. The CDR3 DNA follows: TGTGCCAGCAGCTTAAGGTCCTCGGACGGAACCTACGAGCAGTACTTC. This gives the protein CASSLRSSDGTYEQYF.

V gene TRBV29-1 combines with J gene TRBJ1-3, with D unresolved. Trimming took off 4 bases at V and 2 bases at J, with 6 bases between the two ends. The CDR3 extends over 12 amino acids. Germline loops: CDR1 SQVTM, CDR2 ANQGSEA. DNA of the CDR3: TGCAGCGTTGCCGGAGCTGGAAACACCATATATTTT. Amino acids: CSVAGAGNTIYF.

The gene calls are TRBV6-5 and TRBJ2-7; 8 bases are shared with TRBD1. V was pared by 5 bases and J by 2 bases, with 8 bases of the junction left unmatched. This CDR3 is built from 15 residues. CDR1 and CDR2 from the germline V gene are MNHEY and SVGAGI. The CDR3 loop is CASSPTSTGAYEQYF. Written as DNA, the CDR3 is TGTGCCAGCAGTCCCACCTCGACAGGGGCCTACGAGCAGTACTTC.

Points on this clone: A read error may account for a junction end that differs from germline. The chain uses TRBV5-1 and TRBJ1-5; TRBD1 agrees at 12 bases. Germline CDR1 and CDR2: SGHRS and YFSETQ. The CDR3 has 17 residues. CDR3 in amino acids: CARSRDRGRGGNQPQHF. As DNA, the CDR3 is TGCGCCCGCAGTCGGGACAGGGGGCGGGGGGGCAATCAGCCCCAGCATTTT.

This sequence joins TRBV29-1 and TRBJ2-1; TRBD2 agrees at 8 bases. The CDR3 is 14 residues long. Trimming took 7 bases from V and 0 from J; bases not matched to a gene: 5. Germline CDR1 reads SQVTM; CDR2 reads ANQGSEA. The chain's CDR3 is CSGRSGSSYNEQFF. CDR3 bases: TGCAGCGGAAGAAGCGGGAGCTCCTACAATGAGCAGTTCTTC.

In its sample, this clone was seen once. The chain carries TRBV4-1 and TRBJ2-5; TRBD2 agrees at 10 bases. J was trimmed by 4 bases and V by 1 base; bases with no gene match: 3. Germline V lookup: CDR1 MGHRA, CDR2 YSYEKL. The CDR3 is 15 residues long. The CDR3 nucleotides are TGCGCCAGCAGCCAAGCCAGCGGGGGGGGAGAGACCCAGTACTTC. Its protein product is CASSQASGGGETQYF.

V and J are TRBV19 and TRBJ2-3; 9 nucleotides line up with TRBD2. This CDR3 is built from 16 residues. The V gene end was trimmed by 5 bases and the J gene end by 5 bases; junction bases not matched to a gene: 11. The germline V gene has CDR1 LNHDA and CDR2 SQIVND (reference sequence). Here the CDR3 DNA reads TGTGCCAGTAGTCCGAGTAAGCGGGAGGTCGAAGATACGCAGTATTTT. Protein product: CASSPSKREVEDTQYF.

The chain has TRBV11-2 and TRBJ1-1; perhaps TRBD1 as D (6 bases). V gave up 2 bases and J gave up 3 bases, with 13 bases separating them. CDR1 and CDR2 from the germline V gene are SGHAT and FQNNGV. CDR3 length: 15 residues. CDR3 nucleotide sequence: TGTGCCAGCAGCTTAAGGAGGGGGGCTGACACTGAAGCTTTCTTT. This translates into CASSLRRGADTEAFF.